This passage covers 25 T cell receptor beta chains from one sample sequenced in a study of blood T cell repertoires in COVID-19. Assay: immunoSEQ multiplex PCR; the TCRdb copy retains only in-frame clones and omits some. The sample yields about 240,000 clones, approximately 83% seen once. Sequenced material: peripheral blood. These receptors originate from a woman older than 75 with acute or convalescent COVID-19.

The chain recombines TRBV2 with TRBJ1-1, with D perhaps TRBD1 (5 bases). Germline CDR1 reads SNHLY; CDR2 reads FYNNEI. CDR3 length: 13 residues. Trimming cost V 5 bases and J 6 bases, with 13 bases left between them. CDR3 loop: CASSQRTSAEAFF. CDR3 bases: TGTGCCAGCAGTCAGAGGACAAGCGCTGAAGCTTTCTTT.

This clone was observed a few times. V gene TRBV28 combines with J gene TRBJ1-1, with D hard to call. The CDR3 totals 16 residues. Between the trimmed V and J ends, which lost 3 bases and 1 base, there was a span of 15 bases. Germline CDR1 reads MDHEN; CDR2 reads SYDVKM. CDR3: CASSFPAWSGNTEAFF. The CDR3, as DNA: TGTGCCAGCAGTTTCCCCGCGTGGAGTGGGAACACTGAAGCTTTCTTT.

The chain combines TRBV5-1 with TRBJ1-1; the D gene is possibly TRBD1 (6 bases). There are 16 residues in the CDR3. The V gene lost 4 bases and the J gene lost 4 bases, with 20 bases spanning the gap. Germline CDR1 SGHRS, CDR2 YFSETQ. The CDR3 sequence: CASSPEVGRGGTEAFF. The CDR3 DNA is TGCGCCAGCAGCCCGGAAGTGGGGAGAGGGGGCACTGAAGCTTTCTTT.

This clone was picked up a small number of times. This chain links TRBV6-5 with TRBJ1-2; 10 bases map to TRBD1. J was trimmed by 4 bases and V by 2 bases; bases with no gene match: 4. The CDR3 contains 15 residues. The germline gives CDR1 MNHEY, CDR2 SVGAGI. CDR3 DNA: TGTGCCAGCAGTTACCGCGGACAGGGGGGCTATGGCTACACCTTC. It encodes CASSYRGQGGYGYTF.

This chain links TRBV7-8 with TRBJ1-2; TRBD1 agrees at 10 bases. There are 16 residues in the CDR3. Losses at the gene ends were 4 bases for V and 4 bases for J; bases not matched to a gene: 9. Germline V lookup: CDR1 SGHVS, CDR2 FQNEAQ. The CDR3 protein is CASSSRTGGLLYGYTF. CDR3 nucleotides: TGTGCCAGCAGCTCACGGACAGGGGGTCTTCTCTATGGCTACACCTTC.

The rearrangement uses TRBV19 and TRBJ1-4; possible D gene TRBD1, 5 bases. Trimming left V 0 bases short and J 8 bases short, with 7 bases between. The CDR3 loop spans 13 amino acids. Germline lookup yields CDR1 LNHDA and CDR2 SQIVND (reference sequence). The CDR3 protein is CASSIDPGEKLFF. CDR3 DNA sequence: TGTGCCAGTAGTATAGACCCAGGGGAAAAACTGTTTTTT. Together with reference TRBV19 and TRBJ1-4, the CDR3 gives the full variable domain: DGGITQSPKYLFRKEGQNVTLSCEQNLNHDAMYWYRQDPGQGLRLIYYSQIVNDFQKGDIAEGYSVSREKKESFPLTVTSAQKNPTAFYLCASSIDPGEKLFFGSGTQLSVL.

This chain connects TRBV30 to TRBJ1-5; 7 bases are shared with TRBD1. The length of the CDR3 is 15 residues. J was trimmed by 3 bases and V by 3 bases; bases with no gene match: 8. Germline V lookup: CDR1 GTSNPN, CDR2 SVGIG (reference sequence). CDR3 sequence reads: CAWSSRGAFNQPQHF. In DNA, the CDR3 is TGTGCCTGGAGCTCCAGGGGGGCGTTCAATCAGCCCCAGCATTTT. Full variable domain (remainder filled in from reference TRBV30 and TRBJ1-5): SQTIHQWPATLVQPVGSPLSLECTVEGTSNPNLYWYRQAAGRGLQLLFYSVGIGQISSEVPQNLSASRPQDRQFILSSKKLLLSDSGFYLCAWSSRGAFNQPQHFGDGTRLSIL.

This clone showed up just once. V usage is TRBV4-2 and J usage is TRBJ1-6, with D possibly TRBD1 on 5 matching bases. In germline, CDR1 is LGHNA, CDR2 YNFKEQ. The CDR3 loop spans 18 amino acids. V lost 4 bases and J 0 bases, leaving 16 bases between the germline ends. For the CDR3, the DNA is TGTGCCAGCAGCCCCAAGATGGGGGGGAGCTCCTATAATTCACCCCTCCACTTT. Its translation is CASSPKMGGSSYNSPLHF.

The chain couples TRBV7-8 to TRBJ1-6; possibly TRBD1 for D (5 bases). CDR3 length: 15 residues. CDR1 and CDR2 from the germline V gene are SGHVS and FQNEAQ. Trimming took 1 base from V and 6 from J, leaving 10 bases between them. The DNA of the CDR3 is TGTGCCAGCAGCTTAGTTGGGGGACTTAATTCACCCCTCCACTTT. This encodes CASSLVGGLNSPLHF.

The J gene is TRBJ2-7, the V gene TRBV2, with D perhaps matching TRBD1 (6 bases). The CDR3 sequence is 13 residues long. Looked up from germline, CDR1 is SNHLY and CDR2 is FYNNEI. Deletions cut 5 bases from V and 6 bases from J, with 14 bases between. The CDR3 DNA sequence: TGTGCCAGCAGTTACGGACAGTTTTCCGAGCAGTACTTC. Translation: CASSYGQFSEQYF.

The gene calls are TRBV5-4 and TRBJ2-1; 15 nucleotides line up with TRBD2. The CDR3 length is 15 residues. Trimming at V came to 7 bases and at J to 7 bases, leaving 6 bases not matched to a gene. Germline lookup yields CDR1 SGHNT and CDR2 YYREEE (reference sequence). The CDR3: CASSGLAGGRNEQFF. For the CDR3, the DNA is TGTGCCAGCTCGGGACTAGCGGGGGGAAGGAATGAGCAGTTCTTC.

The chain combines TRBV7-2 with TRBJ2-7; 7 nucleotides align to TRBD1. Germline assignment: CDR1 SGHTA and CDR2 FQGNSA. CDR3 length: 11 amino acids. J was trimmed by 12 bases and V by 0 bases; bases with no gene match: 2. In nucleotides, the CDR3 is TGTGCCAGCAGCTTAGCGGACAGGAGGTACTTC. Translation gives CASSLADRRYF.

This chain uses TRBV4-1 with TRBJ2-7; the D gene is possibly TRBD2 (6 bases). CDR3 length: 13 residues. CDR1 and CDR2 (germline): MGHRA, YSYEKL. The V gene lost 5 bases and the J gene lost 1 base, with 9 bases spanning the gap. CDR3 sequence (DNA): TGCGCCAGCAGCTTGGGACTTTCCTACGAGCAGTACTTC. Its translation is CASSLGLSYEQYF.

This chain uses TRBV6-5 with TRBJ2-7, with 7 positions matching TRBD2. V lost 5 bases, J lost 2 bases, and 3 bases stayed unmatched. The germline gives CDR1 MNHEY, CDR2 SVGAGI. The CDR3 contains 13 residues. For the CDR3, the DNA is TGTGCCAGCAGTCGGGGGACTACCTACGAGCAGTACTTC. Protein: CASSRGTTYEQYF.

The genes are TRBV19 and TRBJ1-5; 8 bases fit TRBD1. The CDR3 is 15 residues long. Germline V gene lookup returns CDR1 LNHDA and CDR2 SQIVND (reference sequence). V gave up 9 bases and J gave up 6 bases; unmatched junction bases: 13. CDR3 region: CASNQGAIMGQPQHF. CDR3 sequence (DNA): TGTGCCAGCAACCAGGGGGCTATTATGGGTCAGCCCCAGCATTTT.

The chain uses TRBV5-8 and TRBJ1-1, with D perhaps matching TRBD1 (6 bases). V lost 0 bases, J lost 0 bases, and 9 bases lay in between. Germline loops: CDR1 SGHTS, CDR2 YDEGEE. The length of the CDR3 is 15 residues. CDR3 sequence (DNA): TGTGCCAGCAGCTTGGTTGGGGGCCTGAACACTGAAGCTTTCTTT. Its translation: CASSLVGGLNTEAFF.

The V call is TRBV2, the J call TRBJ2-1; 8 nucleotides align to TRBD1. The CDR3 is made up of 14 amino acids. Germline loops: CDR1 SNHLY, CDR2 FYNNEI. V gave up 9 bases and J gave up 4 bases; unmatched junction bases: 8. The CDR3 DNA sequence: TGTGCCAGTGCGCCAGGGGGCCAATACAATGAGCAGTTCTTC. Its translation is CASAPGGQYNEQFF.

Turning to this clone: The germline gene is not matched at one end of the junction; a read error may be the cause. V usage is TRBV5-6 and J usage is TRBJ1-1; maybe TRBD1 (5 bases). The germline V gene encodes CDR1 SGHDT and CDR2 YYEEEE. This CDR3 comprises 14 residues. CDR3 loop: CASSLRGVNAEAFF. DNA of the CDR3: TGTGCCAGCAGCTTGAGGGGCGTGAACGCTGAAGCTTTCTTT.

V usage is TRBV25-1 and J usage is TRBJ2-2; TRBD2 matches 12 bases. The germline V gene encodes CDR1 MGHDK and CDR2 SYGVNS. CDR3 length: 15 amino acids. Germline trimming cut 4 bases from V and 6 bases from J; bases unmatched to any gene: 3. In DNA form, the CDR3 reads TGTGCCAGCAGTGTGACTAGCGGGGGTCCCGGGGAGCTGTTTTTT. It translates to CASSVTSGGPGELFF.

This chain uses TRBV18 with TRBJ2-1; 7 bases map to TRBD1. Germline CDR1 and CDR2: KGHSH and LQKENI. V lost 4 bases and J lost 0; bases outside the gene matches: 6. CDR3 length: 16 amino acids. CDR3 sequence: CASSLNGDSSYNEQFF. Written as DNA, the CDR3 is TGTGCCAGCTCACTAAACGGGGACAGCTCCTACAATGAGCAGTTCTTC.

V is TRBV2 and J is TRBJ1-2, with TRBD1 matching 9 bases. V trimming: 7 bases; J trimming: 0 bases; junction bases outside the gene matches: 12. The CDR3 covers 17 residues. Germline loops: CDR1 SNHLY, CDR2 FYNNEI. CDR3 in amino acids: CASTWGQGLGSNYGYTF. The CDR3 DNA follows: TGTGCCAGCACCTGGGGACAGGGATTGGGCTCTAACTATGGCTACACCTTC. The full variable domain, rest sourced from reference TRBV2 and TRBJ1-2, is EPEVTQTPSHQVTQMGQEVILRCVPISNHLYFYWYRQILGQKVEFLVSFYNNEISEKSEIFDDQFSVERPDGSNFTLKIRSTKLEDSAMYFCASTWGQGLGSNYGYTFGSGTRLTVV.

The gene calls are TRBV5-4 and TRBJ2-3; tentatively, D is TRBD1 (5 bases). The germline V and J ends were trimmed by 1 base and 2 bases, with 11 bases remaining between them. The V gene's germline CDR1 is SGHNT and CDR2 YYREEE (reference sequence). There are 15 residues in the CDR3. The CDR3 region is CASSLPGRFTDTQYF. The CDR3 nucleotides are TGTGCCAGCAGCTTGCCAGGGCGCTTCACAGATACGCAGTATTTT.

The chain has TRBV20-1 and TRBJ2-3; 10 positions match TRBD2. Germline CDR1 is DFQATT and CDR2 is SNEGSKA (reference sequence). Trimming cost V 3 bases and J 2 bases; bases outside gene matches: 8. The CDR3 sequence is 16 residues long. CDR3 residues: CSASSASGRITDTQYF. Here the CDR3 DNA reads TGCAGTGCTAGTTCGGCTAGCGGGAGAATCACAGATACGCAGTATTTT.

This clone was counted only a few times. This chain joins TRBV4-1 and TRBJ1-2; unclear D gene. The length of the CDR3 is 15 residues. Germline lookup yields CDR1 MGHRA and CDR2 YSYEKL. Between the trimmed V and J ends, which lost 0 bases and 4 bases, there was a span of 12 bases. The CDR3 protein is CASSQERQSGYGYTF. CDR3 DNA: TGCGCCAGCAGCCAAGAGAGGCAGTCGGGCTATGGCTACACCTTC.

The V call is TRBV18, the J call TRBJ1-2; 7 nucleotides match TRBD1. The trim removed 2 bases at V and 3 bases at J, leaving 9 bases unmatched. The CDR3 is made up of 16 amino acids. The germline gives CDR1 KGHSH, CDR2 LQKENI. CDR3 in amino acids: CASSPKGTASDYGYTF. Here the CDR3 DNA reads TGTGCCAGCTCACCAAAAGGGACAGCGTCAGACTATGGCTACACCTTC.